What follows are 5 T cell receptor beta chains derived from one specimen sequenced in a study of early T cells in non-severe SARS-CoV-2 infection. MiXCR, run by TCRdb on the 5' RACE reads, gives a single entry per CDR3 protein. The sample consists of 45,000 to 50,000 distinct CDR3 sequences, about 6.2% of them appearing once. Sequencing was performed on whole blood, taken at baseline. The receptors come from an adult who was a healthcare worker with PCR-confirmed SARS-CoV-2 infection or an uninfected control (not recorded which).

Only a few counts were recorded for this clonotype. The gene calls are TRBV20-1 and TRBJ2-2, with TRBD1 matching 7 bases. The V gene end was trimmed by 0 bases and the J gene end by 7 bases; junction bases not matched to a gene: 8. Germline values: CDR1 DFQATT, CDR2 SNEGSKA (reference sequence). The CDR3 runs to 15 residues. CDR3 residues: CSARDLQGDSGELFF. The CDR3 DNA reads TGCAGTGCTAGAGATCTGCAGGGGGATAGCGGGGAGCTGTTTTTT.

The chain employs TRBV29-1 and TRBJ2-1, with a possible D match to TRBD1 (5 bases). Trimming shortened V by 6 bases and J by 4 bases, and 10 bases separated the two germline ends. The CDR3 has 12 residues. Germline CDR1 SQVTM, CDR2 ANQGSEA. As DNA, the CDR3 is TGCAGCGTAGCAGGGAATTACAATGAGCAGTTCTTC. Amino acids: CSVAGNYNEQFF.

This clonotype was counted a few times. The rearrangement joins TRBV28 to TRBJ1-5; a possible D gene is TRBD1 (6 bases). The V and J ends lost 8 bases and 3 bases respectively, with 17 bases between them. The germline V gene has CDR1 MDHEN and CDR2 SYDVKM. This CDR3 has 15 residues. CDR3 coding DNA: TGTGCCAGCCTCACCGGGGGGCCCGTCAATCAGCCCCAGCATTTT. It yields the protein CASLTGGPVNQPQHF.

This clonotype has at least ten counts. The V and J genes are TRBV3-1 and TRBJ2-6; 8 nucleotides agree with TRBD1. This CDR3 is built from 17 residues. Germline values: CDR1 LGHDT, CDR2 YNNKEL (reference sequence). Germline trimming cut 4 bases from V and 0 bases from J; bases unmatched to any gene: 5. The CDR3 DNA reads as TGTGCCAGCAGCCGAACTACAGGGGGCTCTGGGGCCAACGTCCTGACTTTC. Amino acid sequence: CASSRTTGGSGANVLTF.

This clonotype was counted many times. The rearrangement links TRBV28 to TRBJ2-7; no definite D call. CDR3 length equals 10 residues. Looked up from germline, CDR1 is MDHEN and CDR2 is SYDVKM. Trimming removed 8 bases from V and 2 bases from J, with 4 bases in between. For the CDR3, the DNA is TGTGCCAGCGGGGCCTACGAGCAGTACTTC. This encodes CASGAYEQYF.